A selection of T cell receptor beta chains follows, all from one sample in a study of patients and donors after allogeneic stem cell transplantation. TCRdb re-called the RT-PCR reads through MiXCR, storing one row per CDR3 protein. The table lists hundreds of thousands of distinct CDR3 sequences, about 14% of them singletons. The material sequenced was blood, either unsorted or a sorted T cell fraction (not recorded which). These TCRs come from a human donor who was either an allogeneic HSCT recipient or a stem cell or donor lymphocyte infusion donor (not recorded which). It is not recorded whose cells these are; they may come from a transplant donor. The conserved cysteine and the conserved F or W are not part of the CDR3 here. A D gene is named only where the DNA matches it firmly. Some rows have no size entry. The others give once, few or many, or a class for an expanded clone.

V gene	clone size	D gene	J gene	CDR3 protein
TRBV27	many	.	TRBJ1-5	ASSLTSYSNQPQH
TRBV3-1	.	.	TRBJ2-5	ASSQHTEETQY
TRBV28	few	.	TRBJ1-3	ASTPGGKSSGNTIY
TRBV24-1	.	.	TRBJ2-5	ATSDAAGQGRETQY
TRBV29-1	few	.	TRBJ1-1	SVATGNTEAF
TRBV6-6	few	TRBD2	TRBJ2-3	ATLRGGGDTQY
TRBV7-7	few	.	TRBJ2-2	ASSLSGFGELF
TRBV30	.	.	TRBJ1-4	AWSSRLGDEKLF
TRBV5-1	.	.	TRBJ2-2	ASSLRVTGELF
TRBV7-6	many	.	TRBJ1-1	ASSVGHRNTEAF
TRBV5-6	many	.	TRBJ2-7	ASSSGERGSYEQY
TRBV5-6	few	TRBD1	TRBJ2-3	ASSLVPGQGRDTQY
TRBV20-1	.	.	TRBJ2-5	SASSRGRETQY
TRBV4-2	few	.	TRBJ2-1	ASSQDGQGEQF
TRBV11-3	few	.	TRBJ2-1	ASSSAGPTGEQF
TRBV11-2	.	.	TRBJ1-2	ASTTNIYGYT
TRBV29-1	few	.	TRBJ1-3	SVDKGNTIY
TRBV29-1	many	TRBD1	TRBJ1-1	SVGQGRLGTEAF
TRBV12-3/TRBV12-4	few	TRBD2	TRBJ2-2	ASSLGGGTNTGELF
TRBV4-3	.	TRBD1	TRBJ2-5	ASSQDWDRVGETQY
TRBV4-1	few	.	TRBJ2-2	ASSQGSWDTGELF
TRBV4-1	few	.	TRBJ2-1	ASSPGITSYNEQF
TRBV20-1	few	.	TRBJ1-5	SASGTDSNQPQH
TRBV5-1	.	.	TRBJ2-3	ASSFLATDTQY
TRBV6-2/TRBV6-3	few	TRBD1	TRBJ2-7	ASSYSLRTGSNSKDYEQY
TRBV2	.	.	TRBJ2-7	ASSVTGVSYEQY
TRBV7-6	few	TRBD1	TRBJ2-5	ASSRRVGQGAPETQY
TRBV24-1	few	.	TRBJ2-2	ATRTSQGSGELF
TRBV20-1	few	.	TRBJ1-5	SARTGSQPQH
TRBV4-2	few	.	TRBJ1-4	ASSHGDGATNEKLF
TRBV30	.	.	TRBJ2-2	AWKKGGTGELF
TRBV20-1	.	.	TRBJ2-7	SATQGPAYEQY
TRBV9	.	TRBD1	TRBJ1-2	ASSGGGLANYGYT
TRBV5-1	many	.	TRBJ1-1	ASRLLGMNTEAF
TRBV27	few	.	TRBJ2-3	ASRPADRSTDTQY
TRBV5-4	few	.	TRBJ2-3	ASSVAYTDTQY
TRBV27	.	.	TRBJ2-7	ASSFSRIVTYEQY
TRBV9	.	.	TRBJ1-2	ASSVNGDTNYGYT
TRBV5-6	.	TRBD1	TRBJ2-3	ASSVDRTWSTQY
TRBV6-2/TRBV6-3	few	TRBD1	TRBJ1-2	ASSSHQGGAGYGYT
TRBV7-3	few	TRBD2	TRBJ2-1	ASSLYGGGDNEQF
TRBV6-2/TRBV6-3	.	.	TRBJ2-4	ACSPVDRLAKNIQY
TRBV4-1	few	TRBD1	TRBJ2-3	ASGTGVGTDTQY
TRBV7-9	.	TRBD2	TRBJ2-1	ASRIGGGSYNEQF
TRBV20-1	few	TRBD2	TRBJ2-1	SARAGGVYNEQF
TRBV25-1	few	.	TRBJ2-2	ASSNRDSYTGELF
TRBV9	many	TRBD2	TRBJ2-1	ASSGLAEYNEQF
TRBV6-1	many	.	TRBJ2-5	ASSDWAGGGQETQY
TRBV2	many	TRBD2	TRBJ2-7	ASSTQRGTAYEQY
TRBV18	many	.	TRBJ1-2	ASSPRSVDSNYGYT
TRBV27	.	TRBD1	TRBJ2-1	ASSLRDRVYNEQF
TRBV28	.	.	TRBJ2-5	ASSSYETQY
TRBV6-1	.	.	TRBJ1-5	ASSATGSNQPQH
TRBV2	.	.	TRBJ1-3	ASSEPPRGNTIY
TRBV19	few	.	TRBJ2-1	ASSIIVGSEQF
TRBV5-6	.	.	TRBJ1-3	ASSLKLDRTSGNTIY